This T cell receptor beta chain was sequenced for a study of monozygotic twins with inflammatory bowel disease. The germline V gene has CDR1 LNHDA and CDR2 SQIVND (reference sequence). The CDR3 spans 15 residues. TCRdb re-called the 5' RACE reads; every CDR3 protein appears as one record, without DNA. The repertoire table contains some 160,000 distinct CDR3 sequences. V and J are TRBV19 and TRBJ1-2; the TCRdb D gene call, TRBD1, has no DNA to confirm it. The sample consisted of blood. This clonotype was obtained from a human donor with ulcerative colitis or Crohn's disease, or a healthy co-twin of an affected twin (not recorded which). Here the CDR3 reads CASSKGQGTNYGYTF.